The sequence of this TCR beta chain was determined in a study of blood T cell repertoires in COVID-19. Trimming took off 7 bases at V and 3 bases at J, with 13 bases between the two ends. The germline V gene has CDR1 MDHEN and CDR2 SYDVKM. This CDR3 region has 13 residues. Here immunoSEQ multiplex PCR was the method, and the copy in TCRdb shows in-frame clones only, minus some. Of some 70,000 clones detected, around 90% appear once; the ten largest clones hold around 6.7%. The clonotype was recovered from a woman of 80 years or more with active COVID-19. The chain couples TRBV28 to TRBJ2-7, with D maybe TRBD2 (6 bases). Sequencing was performed on peripheral blood. In DNA, the CDR3 is TGTGCCAGCACCGGGAGAGGTTTCTACGAGCAGTACTTC. Encoded protein: CASTGRGFYEQYF. Looking up the rest from reference TRBV28 and TRBJ2-7 gives the full variable domain: DVKVTQSSRYLVKRTGEKVFLECVQDMDHENMFWYRQDPGLGLRLIYFSYDVKMKEKGDIPEGYSVSREKKERFSLILESASTNQTSMYLCASTGRGFYEQYFGPGTRLTVT.